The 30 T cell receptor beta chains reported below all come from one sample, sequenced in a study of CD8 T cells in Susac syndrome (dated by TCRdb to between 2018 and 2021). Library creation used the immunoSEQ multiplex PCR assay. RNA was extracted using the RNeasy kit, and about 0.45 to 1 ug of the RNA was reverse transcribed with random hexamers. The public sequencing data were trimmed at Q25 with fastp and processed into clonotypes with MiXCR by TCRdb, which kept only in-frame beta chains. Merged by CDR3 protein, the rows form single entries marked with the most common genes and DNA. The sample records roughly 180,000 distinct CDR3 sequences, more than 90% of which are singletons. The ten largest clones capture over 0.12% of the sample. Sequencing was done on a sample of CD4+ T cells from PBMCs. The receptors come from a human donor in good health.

CDR3: CASSVQGIHEQFF. The CDR3 bases are TGTGCCAGCAGCGTACAGGGGATCCATGAGCAGTTCTTC. The chain combines TRBV9 with TRBJ2-1; D possibly corresponds to TRBD1 (6 bases). The CDR3 is made up of 13 amino acids. Germline loops: CDR1 SGDLS, CDR2 YYNGEE. Between the trimmed V and J ends, which lost 1 base and 8 bases, there was a span of 10 bases.

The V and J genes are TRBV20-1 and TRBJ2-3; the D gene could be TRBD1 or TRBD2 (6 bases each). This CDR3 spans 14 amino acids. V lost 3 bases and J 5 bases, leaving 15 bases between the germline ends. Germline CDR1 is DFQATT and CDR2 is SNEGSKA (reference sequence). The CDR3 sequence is CSASGGPRLDTQYF. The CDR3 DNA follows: TGCAGTGCTAGCGGGGGCCCAAGGTTAGATACGCAGTATTTT.

The CDR3 DNA is TGTGCCACCATGCCGGGATCTGGTGAAAAACTGTTTTTT. Its protein product is CATMPGSGEKLFF. The chain combines TRBV2 with TRBJ1-4; D is uncertain. Germline V lookup: CDR1 SNHLY, CDR2 FYNNEI. The CDR3 extends over 13 amino acids. V shed 10 bases and J shed 7 bases, with 16 bases lying between them. Full variable domain (outside the CDR3, taken from reference TRBV2 and TRBJ1-4): EPEVTQTPSHQVTQMGQEVILRCVPISNHLYFYWYRQILGQKVEFLVSFYNNEISEKSEIFDDQFSVERPDGSNFTLKIRSTKLEDSAMYFCATMPGSGEKLFFGSGTQLSVL.

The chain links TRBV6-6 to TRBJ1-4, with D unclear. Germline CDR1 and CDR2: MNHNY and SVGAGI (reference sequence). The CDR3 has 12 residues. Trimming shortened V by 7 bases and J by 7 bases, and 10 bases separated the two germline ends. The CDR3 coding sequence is TGTGCCAGCACCTTACCTCGTGAAAAACTGTTTTTT. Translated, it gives CASTLPREKLFF.

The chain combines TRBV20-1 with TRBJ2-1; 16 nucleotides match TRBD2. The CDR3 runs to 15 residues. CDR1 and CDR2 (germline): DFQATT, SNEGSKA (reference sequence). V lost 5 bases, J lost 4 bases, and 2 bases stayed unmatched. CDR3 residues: CSAGTSGGAYNEQFF. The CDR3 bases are TGCAGTGCTGGGACTAGCGGGGGGGCTTACAATGAGCAGTTCTTC.

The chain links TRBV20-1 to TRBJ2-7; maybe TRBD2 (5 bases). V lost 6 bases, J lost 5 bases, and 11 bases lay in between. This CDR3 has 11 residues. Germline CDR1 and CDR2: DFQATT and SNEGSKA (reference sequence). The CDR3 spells CSASLSDEQYF. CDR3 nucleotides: TGCAGTGCCAGTCTTAGCGACGAGCAGTACTTC.

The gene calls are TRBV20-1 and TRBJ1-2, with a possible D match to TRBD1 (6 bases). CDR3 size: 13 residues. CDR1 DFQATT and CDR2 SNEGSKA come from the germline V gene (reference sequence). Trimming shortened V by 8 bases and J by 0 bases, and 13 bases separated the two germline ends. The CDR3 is CSPQGSANYGYTF. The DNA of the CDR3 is TGCAGTCCACAGGGAAGTGCTAACTATGGCTACACCTTC.

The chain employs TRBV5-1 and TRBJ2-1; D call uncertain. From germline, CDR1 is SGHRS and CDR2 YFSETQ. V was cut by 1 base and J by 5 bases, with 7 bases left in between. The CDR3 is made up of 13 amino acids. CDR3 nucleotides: TGCGCCAGCAGCTTGAACATCGACAATGAGCAGTTCTTC. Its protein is CASSLNIDNEQFF.

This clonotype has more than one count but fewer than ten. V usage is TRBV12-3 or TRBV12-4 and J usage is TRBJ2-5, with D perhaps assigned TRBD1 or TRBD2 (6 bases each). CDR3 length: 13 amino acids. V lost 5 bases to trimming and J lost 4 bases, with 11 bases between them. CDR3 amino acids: CASSLEGGETQYF. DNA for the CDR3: TGTGCCAGCAGTCTTGAGGGGGGAGAGACCCAGTACTTC.

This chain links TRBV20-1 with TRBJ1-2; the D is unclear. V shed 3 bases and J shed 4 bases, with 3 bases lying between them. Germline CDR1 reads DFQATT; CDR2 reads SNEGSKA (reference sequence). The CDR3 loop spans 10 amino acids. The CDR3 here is CSASLYGYTF. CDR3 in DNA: TGCAGTGCTAGTCTCTATGGCTACACCTTC.

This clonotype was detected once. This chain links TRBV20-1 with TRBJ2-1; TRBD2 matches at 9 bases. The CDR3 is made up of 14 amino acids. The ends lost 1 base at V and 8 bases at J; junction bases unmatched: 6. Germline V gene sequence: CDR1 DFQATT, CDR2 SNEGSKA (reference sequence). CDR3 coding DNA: TGCAGTGCTAGAGCCGGCGGGGGGGTCGATGAGCAGTTCTTC. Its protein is CSARAGGGVDEQFF.

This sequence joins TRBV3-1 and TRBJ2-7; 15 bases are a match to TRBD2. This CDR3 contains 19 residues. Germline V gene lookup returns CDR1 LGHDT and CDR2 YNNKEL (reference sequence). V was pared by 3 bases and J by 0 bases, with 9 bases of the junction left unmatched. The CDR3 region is CASSHTLGLAGGDSYEQYF. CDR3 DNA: TGTGCCAGCAGCCACACCCTGGGACTAGCGGGGGGCGACTCCTACGAGCAGTACTTC.

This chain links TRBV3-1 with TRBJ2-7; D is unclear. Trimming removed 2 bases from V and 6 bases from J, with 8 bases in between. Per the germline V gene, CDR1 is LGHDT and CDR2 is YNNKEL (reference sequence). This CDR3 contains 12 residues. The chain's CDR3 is CASSQSVGEQYF. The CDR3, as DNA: TGTGCCAGCAGCCAATCGGTAGGCGAGCAGTACTTC.

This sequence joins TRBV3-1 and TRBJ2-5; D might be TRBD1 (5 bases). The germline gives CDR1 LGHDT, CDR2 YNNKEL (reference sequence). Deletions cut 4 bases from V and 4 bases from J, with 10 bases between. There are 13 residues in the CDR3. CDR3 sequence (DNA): TGTGCCAGCAGCCTACAGGTCGGAGAGACCCAGTACTTC. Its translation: CASSLQVGETQYF.

Written as DNA, the CDR3 is TGCGCCAGCAGCCAAGCGGGCCGGGATACGCAGTATTTT. Protein sequence: CASSQAGRDTQYF. This chain joins TRBV4-1 and TRBJ2-3; no reliable D call. Deletions cut 1 base from V and 6 bases from J, with 8 bases between. Germline V gene data show CDR1 as MGHRA and CDR2 as YSYEKL. The CDR3 is 13 amino acids.

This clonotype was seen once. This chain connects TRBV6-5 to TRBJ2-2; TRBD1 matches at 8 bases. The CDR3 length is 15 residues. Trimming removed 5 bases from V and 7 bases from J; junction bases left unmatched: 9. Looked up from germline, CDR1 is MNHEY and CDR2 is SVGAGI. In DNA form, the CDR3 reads TGTGCCAGCAGTACCCGACAGGGGATGAGCGGGGAGCTGTTTTTT. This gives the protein CASSTRQGMSGELFF.

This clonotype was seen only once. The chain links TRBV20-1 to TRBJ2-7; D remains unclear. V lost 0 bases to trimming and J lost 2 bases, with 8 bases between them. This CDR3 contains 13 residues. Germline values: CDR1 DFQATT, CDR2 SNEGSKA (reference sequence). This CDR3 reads CSAREGSTYEQYF. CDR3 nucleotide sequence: TGCAGTGCTAGAGAAGGATCGACCTACGAGCAGTACTTC.

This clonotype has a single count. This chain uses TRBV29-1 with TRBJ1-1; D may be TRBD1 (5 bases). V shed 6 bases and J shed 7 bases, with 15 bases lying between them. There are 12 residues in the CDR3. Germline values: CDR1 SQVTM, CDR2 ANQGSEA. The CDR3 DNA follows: TGCAGCGTATATGGGGTCAGGGATGAAGCTTTCTTT. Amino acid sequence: CSVYGVRDEAFF. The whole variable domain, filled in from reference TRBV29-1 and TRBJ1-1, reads SAVISQKPSRDICQRGTSLTIQCQVDSQVTMMFWYRQQPGQSLTLIATANQGSEATYESGFVIDKFPISRPNLTFSTLTVSNMSPEDSSIYLCSVYGVRDEAFFGQGTRLTVV.

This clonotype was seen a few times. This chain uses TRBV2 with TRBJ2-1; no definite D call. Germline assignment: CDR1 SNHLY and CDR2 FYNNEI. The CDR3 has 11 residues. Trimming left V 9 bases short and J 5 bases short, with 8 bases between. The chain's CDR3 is CASTSNNEQFF. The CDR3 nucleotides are TGTGCCAGTACCTCAAACAATGAGCAGTTCTTC.

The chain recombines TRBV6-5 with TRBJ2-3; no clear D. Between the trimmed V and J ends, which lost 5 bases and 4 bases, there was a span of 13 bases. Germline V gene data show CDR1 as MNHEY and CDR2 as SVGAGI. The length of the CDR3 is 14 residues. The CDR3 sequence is CASSPQKRADTQYF. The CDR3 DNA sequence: TGTGCCAGCAGTCCTCAGAAACGGGCAGATACGCAGTATTTT.

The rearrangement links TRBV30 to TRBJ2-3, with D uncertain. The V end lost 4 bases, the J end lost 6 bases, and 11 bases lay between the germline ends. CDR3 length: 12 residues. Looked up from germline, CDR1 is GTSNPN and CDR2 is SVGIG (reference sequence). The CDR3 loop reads CAWNRARDTQYF. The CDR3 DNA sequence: TGTGCCTGGAATCGGGCGCGGGATACGCAGTATTTT.

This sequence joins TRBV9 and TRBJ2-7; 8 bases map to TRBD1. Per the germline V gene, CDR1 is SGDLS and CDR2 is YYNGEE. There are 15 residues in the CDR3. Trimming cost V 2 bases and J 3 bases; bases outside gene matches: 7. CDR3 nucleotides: TGTGCCAGCAGCGTCTCAACAGGGGGGAGCTACGAGCAGTACTTC. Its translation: CASSVSTGGSYEQYF.

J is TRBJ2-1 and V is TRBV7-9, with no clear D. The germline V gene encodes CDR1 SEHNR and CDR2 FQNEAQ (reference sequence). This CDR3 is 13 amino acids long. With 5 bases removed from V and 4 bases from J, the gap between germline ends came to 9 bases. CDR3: CASSPPRYNEQFF. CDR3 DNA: TGTGCCAGCAGCCCCCCTAGGTACAATGAGCAGTTCTTC.

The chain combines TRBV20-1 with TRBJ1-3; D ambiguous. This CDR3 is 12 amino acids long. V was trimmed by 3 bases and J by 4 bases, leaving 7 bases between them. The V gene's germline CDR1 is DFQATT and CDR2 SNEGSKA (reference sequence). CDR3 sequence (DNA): TGCAGTGCTAGTGACGGGGGAAACACCATATATTTT. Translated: CSASDGGNTIYF.

The CDR3 region has the DNA TGCGCCAGCAGCCAAGGGGACTTCTCCTACAATGAGCAGTTCTTC. Amino acid sequence: CASSQGDFSYNEQFF. V and J are TRBV4-1 and TRBJ2-1, with D perhaps matching TRBD2 (6 bases). The CDR3 length is 15 residues. Trimming removed 1 base at V and 0 bases at J, with 7 bases between. CDR1 and CDR2 from the germline V gene are MGHRA and YSYEKL.

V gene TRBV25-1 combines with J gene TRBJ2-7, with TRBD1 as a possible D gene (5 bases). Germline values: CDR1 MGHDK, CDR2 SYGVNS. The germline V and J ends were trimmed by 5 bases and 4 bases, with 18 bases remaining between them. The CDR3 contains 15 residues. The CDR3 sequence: CASSSGLSSGYEQYF. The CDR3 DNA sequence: TGTGCCAGCAGTTCGGGCCTCTCCTCAGGGTACGAGCAGTACTTC.

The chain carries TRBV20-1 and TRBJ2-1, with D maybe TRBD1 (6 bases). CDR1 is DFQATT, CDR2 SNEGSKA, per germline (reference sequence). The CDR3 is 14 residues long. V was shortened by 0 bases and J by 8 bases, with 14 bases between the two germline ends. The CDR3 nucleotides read TGCAGTGCTAGAGATCCTCAGAAGGGGGATGAGCAGTTCTTC. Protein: CSARDPQKGDEQFF.

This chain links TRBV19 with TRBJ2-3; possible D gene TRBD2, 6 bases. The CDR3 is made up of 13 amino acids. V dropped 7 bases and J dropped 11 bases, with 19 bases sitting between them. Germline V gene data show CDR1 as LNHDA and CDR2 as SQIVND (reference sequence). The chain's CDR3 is CASTAGTPPGQYF. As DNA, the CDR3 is TGTGCCAGTACCGCCGGGACTCCCCCAGGGCAGTATTTT.

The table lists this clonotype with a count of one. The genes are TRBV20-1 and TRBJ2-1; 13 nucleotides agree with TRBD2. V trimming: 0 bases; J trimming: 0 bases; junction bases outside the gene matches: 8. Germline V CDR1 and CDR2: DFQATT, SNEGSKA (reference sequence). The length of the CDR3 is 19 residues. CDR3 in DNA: TGCAGTGCTAGAGATAGGGGACTAGCGGGGCCCAGCTCCTACAATGAGCAGTTCTTC. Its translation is CSARDRGLAGPSSYNEQFF.

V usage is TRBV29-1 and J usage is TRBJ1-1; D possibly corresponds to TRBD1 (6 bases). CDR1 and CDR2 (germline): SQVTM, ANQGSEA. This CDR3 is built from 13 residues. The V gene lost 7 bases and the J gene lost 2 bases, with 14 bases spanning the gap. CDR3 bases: TGCAGCGCCCACCGACAGGCTAACACTGAAGCTTTCTTT. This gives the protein CSAHRQANTEAFF.